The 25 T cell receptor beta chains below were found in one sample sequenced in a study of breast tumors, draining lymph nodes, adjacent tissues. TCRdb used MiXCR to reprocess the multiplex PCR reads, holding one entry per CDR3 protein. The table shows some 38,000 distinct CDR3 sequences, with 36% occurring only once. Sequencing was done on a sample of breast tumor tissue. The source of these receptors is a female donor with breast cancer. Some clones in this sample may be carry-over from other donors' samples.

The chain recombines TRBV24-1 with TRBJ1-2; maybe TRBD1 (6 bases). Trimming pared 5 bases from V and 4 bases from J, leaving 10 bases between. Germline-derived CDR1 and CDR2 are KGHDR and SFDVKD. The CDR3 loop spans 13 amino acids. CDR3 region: CATSGKGGYGYTF. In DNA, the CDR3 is TGTGCCACCAGTGGAAAGGGGGGCTATGGCTACACCTTC.

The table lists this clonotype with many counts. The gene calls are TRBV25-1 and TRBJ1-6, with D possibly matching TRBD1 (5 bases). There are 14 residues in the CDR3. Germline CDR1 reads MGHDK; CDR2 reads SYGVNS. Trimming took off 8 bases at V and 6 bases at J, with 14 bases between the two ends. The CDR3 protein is CASAPGWVNSPLHF. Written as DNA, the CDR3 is TGTGCCAGCGCCCCAGGGTGGGTTAATTCACCCCTCCACTTT.

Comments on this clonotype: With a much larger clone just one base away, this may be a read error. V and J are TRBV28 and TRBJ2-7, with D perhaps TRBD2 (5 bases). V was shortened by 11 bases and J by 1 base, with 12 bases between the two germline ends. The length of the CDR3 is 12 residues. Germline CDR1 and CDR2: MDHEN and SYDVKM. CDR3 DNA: TGTGCCTGCGGGCTGGAATCCTACGAGCAGTACTTC. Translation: CACGLESYEQYF.

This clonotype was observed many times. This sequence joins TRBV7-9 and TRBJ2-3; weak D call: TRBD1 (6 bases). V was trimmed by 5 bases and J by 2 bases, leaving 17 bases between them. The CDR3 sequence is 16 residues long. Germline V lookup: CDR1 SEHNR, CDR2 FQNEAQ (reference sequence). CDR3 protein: CASSVSQGSYTDTQYF. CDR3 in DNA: TGTGCCAGCAGCGTCTCTCAGGGGTCCTACACAGATACGCAGTATTTT.

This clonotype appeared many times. CDR3 DNA: TGTGCCAGCAGCCAATGGAGTCAAAAACTGTTTTTT. It is translated as CASSQWSQKLFF. The J gene is TRBJ1-4, the V gene TRBV14, with D unresolved. Germline assignment: CDR1 SGHDN and CDR2 FVKESK. The CDR3 length is 12 residues. Trimming took off 2 bases at V and 9 bases at J, with 7 bases between the two ends.

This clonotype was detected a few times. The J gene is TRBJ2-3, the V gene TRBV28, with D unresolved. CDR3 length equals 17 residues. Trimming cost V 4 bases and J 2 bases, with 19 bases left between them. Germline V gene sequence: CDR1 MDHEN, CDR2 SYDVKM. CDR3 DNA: TGTGCCAGCAGTTCCCCATATCGCCTGACTGACACAGATACGCAGTATTTT. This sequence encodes CASSSPYRLTDTDTQYF.

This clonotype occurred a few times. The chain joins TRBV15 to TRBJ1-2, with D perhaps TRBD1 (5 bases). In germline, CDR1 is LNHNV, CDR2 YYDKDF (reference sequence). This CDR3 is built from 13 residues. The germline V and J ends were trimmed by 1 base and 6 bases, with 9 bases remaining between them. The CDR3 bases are TGTGCCACCAGCAGAGTACAAGGGGATGGCTACACCTTC. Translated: CATSRVQGDGYTF. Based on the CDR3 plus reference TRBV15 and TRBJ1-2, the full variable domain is DAMVIQNPRYQVTQFGKPVTLSCSQTLNHNVMYWYQQKSSQAPKLLFHYYDKDFNNEADTPDNFQSRRPNTSFCFLDIRSPGLGDTAMYLCATSRVQGDGYTFGSGTRLTVV.

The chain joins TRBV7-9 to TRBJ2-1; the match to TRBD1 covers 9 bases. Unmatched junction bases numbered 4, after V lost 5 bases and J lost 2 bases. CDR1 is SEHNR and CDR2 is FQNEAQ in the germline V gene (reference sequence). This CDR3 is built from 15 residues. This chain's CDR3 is CASSRRQGAYNEQFF. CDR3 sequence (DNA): TGTGCCAGCAGCCGTCGACAGGGGGCCTACAATGAGCAGTTCTTC.

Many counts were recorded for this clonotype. CDR3 nucleotides: TGTGCCAGCAGCCTCGCGGCCTGGGTTGGCGGGGAGACCCAGTACTTC. The encoded protein is CASSLAAWVGGETQYF. This chain uses TRBV7-2 with TRBJ2-5; TRBD2 is a possible D gene (5 bases). The CDR3 covers 16 residues. Per the germline V gene, CDR1 is SGHTA and CDR2 is FQGNSA. Trimming shortened V by 5 bases and J by 5 bases, and 21 bases separated the two germline ends.

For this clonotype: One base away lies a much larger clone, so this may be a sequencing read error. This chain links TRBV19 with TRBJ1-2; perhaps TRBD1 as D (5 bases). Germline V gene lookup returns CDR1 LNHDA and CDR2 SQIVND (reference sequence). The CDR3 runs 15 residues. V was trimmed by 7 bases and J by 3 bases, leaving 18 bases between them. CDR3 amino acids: CASIPAGGVDYGYTF. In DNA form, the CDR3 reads TGTGCCAGTATCCCAGCGGGGGGAGTGGACTATGGCTACACCTTC.

CDR3 sequence: CASSQGGLAGYNEQFF. In DNA, the CDR3 is TGTGCCAGCAGCCAGGGGGGACTAGCGGGATACAATGAGCAGTTCTTC. The gene calls are TRBV3-1 and TRBJ2-1; TRBD2 matches at 13 bases. Germline CDR1 reads LGHDT; CDR2 reads YNNKEL (reference sequence). The V segment lost 3 bases and the J segment 4 bases; nucleotides outside the gene matches: 3. This CDR3 has 16 amino acids.

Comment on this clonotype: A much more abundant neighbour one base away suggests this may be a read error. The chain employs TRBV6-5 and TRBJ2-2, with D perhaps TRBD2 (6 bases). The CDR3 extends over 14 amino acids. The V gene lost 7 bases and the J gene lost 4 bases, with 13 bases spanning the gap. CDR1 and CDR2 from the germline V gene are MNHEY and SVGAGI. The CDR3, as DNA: TGTGCCAGCACGGGACGGGGGTCCACCGGGGAGCTGTTTTTT. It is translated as CASTGRGSTGELFF.

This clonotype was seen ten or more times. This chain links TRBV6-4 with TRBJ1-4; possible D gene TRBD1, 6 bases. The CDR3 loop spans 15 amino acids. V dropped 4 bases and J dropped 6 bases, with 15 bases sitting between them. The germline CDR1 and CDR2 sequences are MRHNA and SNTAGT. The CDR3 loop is CASSAPTGQYEKLFF. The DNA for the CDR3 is TGTGCCAGCAGTGCCCCGACAGGCCAATATGAAAAACTGTTTTTT.

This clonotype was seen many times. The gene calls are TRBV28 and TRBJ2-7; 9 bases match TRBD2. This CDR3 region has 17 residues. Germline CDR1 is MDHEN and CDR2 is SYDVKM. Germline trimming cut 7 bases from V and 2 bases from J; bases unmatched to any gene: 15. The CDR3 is CASTEGGSSGGTYEQYF. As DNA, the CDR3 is TGTGCCAGCACCGAAGGGGGGAGTAGCGGGGGAACCTACGAGCAGTACTTC.

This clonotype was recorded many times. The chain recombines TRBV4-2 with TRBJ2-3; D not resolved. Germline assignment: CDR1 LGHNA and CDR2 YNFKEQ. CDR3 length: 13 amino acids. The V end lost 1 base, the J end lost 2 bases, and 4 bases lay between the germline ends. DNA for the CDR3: TGTGCCAGCAGCCAAGGGCCCACAGATACGCAGTATTTT. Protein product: CASSQGPTDTQYF.

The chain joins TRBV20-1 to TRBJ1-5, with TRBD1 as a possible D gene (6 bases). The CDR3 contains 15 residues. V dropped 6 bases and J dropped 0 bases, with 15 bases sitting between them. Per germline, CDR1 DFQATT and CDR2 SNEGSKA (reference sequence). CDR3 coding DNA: TGCAGTGCAACCGACAGGACCTATAGCAATCAGCCCCAGCATTTT. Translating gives CSATDRTYSNQPQHF.

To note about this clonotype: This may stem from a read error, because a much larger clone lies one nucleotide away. In nucleotides, the CDR3 is TGTGCCAGCAAACCGGGACTAGCGGGGCGGAATACGCAGTATTTT. This translates into CASKPGLAGRNTQYF. This rearrangement joins TRBV7-2 to TRBJ2-3; 13 bases are shared with TRBD2. V dropped 7 bases and J dropped 7; count of bases not matched to a gene: 8. Germline loops: CDR1 SGHTA, CDR2 FQGNSA. The CDR3 length is 15 residues.

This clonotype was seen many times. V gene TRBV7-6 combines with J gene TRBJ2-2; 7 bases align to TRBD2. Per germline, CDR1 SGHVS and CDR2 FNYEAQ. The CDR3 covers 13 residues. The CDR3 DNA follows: TGTGCAAGCGGGGACCGAGGCACCGGGGAGCTGTTTTTT. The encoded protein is CASGDRGTGELFF.

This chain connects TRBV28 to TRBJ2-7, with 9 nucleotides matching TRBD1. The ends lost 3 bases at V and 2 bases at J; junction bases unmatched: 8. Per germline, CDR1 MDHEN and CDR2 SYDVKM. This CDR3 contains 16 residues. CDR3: CASSFSPGQGAYEQYF. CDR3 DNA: TGTGCCAGCAGTTTTAGTCCGGGACAGGGAGCCTACGAGCAGTACTTC.

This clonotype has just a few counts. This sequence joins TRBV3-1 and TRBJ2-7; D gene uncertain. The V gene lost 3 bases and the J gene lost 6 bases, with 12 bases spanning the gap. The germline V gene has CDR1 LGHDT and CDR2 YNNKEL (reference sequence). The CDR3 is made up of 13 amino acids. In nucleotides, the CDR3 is TGTGCCAGCAGCCAGACCCGGGCAGGCGAGCAGTACTTC. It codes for CASSQTRAGEQYF.

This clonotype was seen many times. The DNA of the CDR3 is TGTGCCAGCAGCTTAAACTCCGGGGCCAACGTCCTGACTTTC. Translated, it gives CASSLNSGANVLTF. This sequence joins TRBV7-2 and TRBJ2-6; no clear D gene. CDR1 and CDR2 from the germline V gene are SGHTA and FQGNSA. The CDR3 extends over 14 amino acids. Trimming removed 2 bases from V and 4 bases from J, with 6 bases in between. The full variable domain, its missing parts supplied by reference TRBV7-2 and TRBJ2-6, is GAGVSQSPSNKVTEKGKDVELRCDPISGHTALYWYRQSLGQGLEFLIYFQGNSAPDKSGLPSDRFSAERTGGSVSTLTIQRTQQEDSAVYLCASSLNSGANVLTFGAGSRLTVL.

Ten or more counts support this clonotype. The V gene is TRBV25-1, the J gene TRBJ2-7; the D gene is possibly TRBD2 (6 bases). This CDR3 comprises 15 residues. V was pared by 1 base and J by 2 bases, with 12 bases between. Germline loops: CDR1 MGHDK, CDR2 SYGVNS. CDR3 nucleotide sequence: TGTGCCAGCAGTGAATCCGGGGGAGCGACCTACGAGCAGTACTTC. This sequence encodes CASSESGGATYEQYF.

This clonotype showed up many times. CDR3 amino acids: CASSSSGAGELFF. The CDR3 DNA reads TGTGCCAGCAGCTCAAGTGGGGCCGGGGAGCTGTTTTTT. The chain has TRBV9 and TRBJ2-2; D not certain. This CDR3 spans 13 amino acids. From germline, CDR1 is SGDLS and CDR2 YYNGEE. V was clipped by 4 bases and J by 6 bases, with 10 bases between them.

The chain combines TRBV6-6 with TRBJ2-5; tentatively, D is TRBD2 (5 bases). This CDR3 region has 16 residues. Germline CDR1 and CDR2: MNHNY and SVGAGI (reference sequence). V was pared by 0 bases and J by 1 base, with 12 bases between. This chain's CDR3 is CASSYSLAGLQETQYF. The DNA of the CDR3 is TGTGCCAGCAGTTACTCCCTGGCCGGACTCCAAGAGACCCAGTACTTC.

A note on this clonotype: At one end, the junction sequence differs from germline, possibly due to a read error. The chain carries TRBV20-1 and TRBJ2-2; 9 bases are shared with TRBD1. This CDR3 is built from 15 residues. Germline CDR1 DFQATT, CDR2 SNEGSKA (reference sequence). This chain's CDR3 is CSARGTGVKHRGAVF. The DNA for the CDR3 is TGCAGTGCTAGAGGGACAGGGGTAAAACACCGGGGAGCTGTTTTT.